These 22 T cell receptor beta chains originate from one sample sequenced in a study of blood T cell repertoires in COVID-19. Generated by immunoSEQ multiplex PCR, the TCRdb table keeps only in-frame clones and is missing some. Altogether 350,000 to 450,000 clones are present, approximately 89% being singletons, with the ten largest covering more than 0.85%. The sample was PBMCs or T cells enriched from blood (not recorded which). All receptors come from a woman aged 35 to 49 who had been exposed to COVID-19.

Points on this clone: The sample contains more than one DNA sequence encoding this CDR3. The chain carries TRBV20-1 and TRBJ2-5, with D hard to call. Germline values: CDR1 DFQATT, CDR2 SNEGSKA (reference sequence). CDR3 size: 11 residues. The V gene lost 3 bases and the J gene lost 2 bases, with 4 bases spanning the gap. This CDR3 is CSASSQETQYF. CDR3 DNA: TGCAGTGCTAGCTCTCAAGAGACCCAGTACTTC.

The chain combines TRBV6-5 with TRBJ1-4; 7 nucleotides match TRBD1. The CDR3 length is 15 residues. Germline V gene data show CDR1 as MNHEY and CDR2 as SVGAGI. V dropped 6 bases and J dropped 4; count of bases not matched to a gene: 8. The CDR3: CASSPRAGGNEKLFF. The CDR3 region has the DNA TGTGCCAGCAGCCCGCGGGCAGGGGGTAATGAAAAACTGTTTTTT.

The chain uses TRBV30 and TRBJ1-2; D is undetermined. The CDR3 runs to 12 residues. CDR1 and CDR2 from the germline V gene are GTSNPN and SVGIG (reference sequence). Trimming took 2 bases from V and 10 from J, leaving 14 bases between them. CDR3 in amino acids: CAWSRPTTIYTF. In nucleotides, the CDR3 is TGTGCCTGGAGTCGCCCCACGACTATCTACACCTTC. Full variable domain (outside the CDR3, taken from reference TRBV30 and TRBJ1-2): SQTIHQWPATLVQPVGSPLSLECTVEGTSNPNLYWYRQAAGRGLQLLFYSVGIGQISSEVPQNLSASRPQDRQFILSSKKLLLSDSGFYLCAWSRPTTIYTFGSGTRLTVV.

The V and J genes are TRBV24-1 and TRBJ1-2; no firm D call. V lost 4 bases and J 2 bases, leaving 7 bases between the germline ends. The length of the CDR3 is 13 residues. CDR1 KGHDR and CDR2 SFDVKD come from the germline V gene. The CDR3 sequence: CATSENSNYGYTF. DNA for the CDR3: TGTGCCACCAGTGAAAACAGCAACTATGGCTACACCTTC.

This clone was picked up one time. V is TRBV11-2 and J is TRBJ1-2, with D maybe TRBD1 (5 bases). CDR3 size: 13 residues. V gave up 1 base and J gave up 3 bases, with 6 bases separating them. Germline V gives CDR1 SGHAT, CDR2 FQNNGV. The CDR3 DNA reads TGTGCCAGCAGCTTAGGACAGCACTATGGCTACACCTTC. It yields the protein CASSLGQHYGYTF.

V gene TRBV14 combines with J gene TRBJ2-6; D ambiguous. This CDR3 has 14 residues. V shed 1 base and J shed 3 bases, with 4 bases lying between them. The germline V gene encodes CDR1 SGHDN and CDR2 FVKESK. The CDR3 reads CASSQVGGANVLTF. Written as DNA, the CDR3 is TGTGCCAGCAGCCAAGTCGGTGGGGCCAACGTCCTGACTTTC.

V and J are TRBV19 and TRBJ1-1; 12 bases map to TRBD1. In germline, CDR1 is LNHDA, CDR2 SQIVND (reference sequence). The ends lost 4 bases at V and 6 bases at J; junction bases unmatched: 9. The CDR3 has 16 amino acids. CDR3 protein: CASSTGRGQGASEAFF. CDR3 in DNA: TGTGCCAGTAGTACGGGCCGGGGACAGGGGGCCTCTGAAGCTTTCTTT.

This sequence joins TRBV6-5 and TRBJ2-3; D ambiguous. CDR1 is MNHEY, CDR2 SVGAGI, per germline. Trimming cost V 6 bases and J 0 bases, with 13 bases left between them. This CDR3 region has 15 residues. The CDR3 DNA reads TGTGCCAGCAGAAAACACCTTCTCAGCACAGATACGCAGTATTTT. Amino acids: CASRKHLLSTDTQYF.

This rearrangement joins TRBV19 to TRBJ1-5, with 7 bases identical to TRBD1. CDR3 length: 15 amino acids. The V gene's germline CDR1 is LNHDA and CDR2 SQIVND (reference sequence). V lost 1 base and J lost 4; bases outside the gene matches: 4. The CDR3 bases are TGTGCCAGTAGTATAGGGGTCAGGGGGAATCAGCCCCAGCATTTT. Translation gives CASSIGVRGNQPQHF.

V usage is TRBV25-1 and J usage is TRBJ2-1; 9 bases map to TRBD2. V dropped 3 bases and J dropped 7; count of bases not matched to a gene: 7. CDR1 is MGHDK, CDR2 SYGVNS, per germline. The CDR3 spans 15 residues. CDR3 in DNA: TGTGCCAGCAGTGAGGTAGCGGGAGCCCGGAATGAGCAGTTCTTC. This translates into CASSEVAGARNEQFF.

CDR3 loop: CASSFVVSYEQYF. For the CDR3, the DNA is TGTGCCAGCAGTTTTGTAGTCTCCTACGAGCAGTACTTC. This sequence joins TRBV28 and TRBJ2-7; D not resolved. This CDR3 has 13 residues. Germline V gives CDR1 MDHEN, CDR2 SYDVKM. The germline V and J ends were trimmed by 3 bases and 0 bases, with 6 bases remaining between them.

The gene calls are TRBV2 and TRBJ1-2; 9 bases fit TRBD1. The CDR3 spans 15 residues. Losses at the gene ends were 6 bases for V and 1 base for J; bases not matched to a gene: 6. Germline assignment: CDR1 SNHLY and CDR2 FYNNEI. The CDR3 reads CASRSQGANNYGYTF. DNA for the CDR3: TGTGCCAGCAGATCACAGGGGGCTAATAACTATGGCTACACCTTC. The complete variable domain, with remaining parts taken from reference TRBV2 and TRBJ1-2, reads EPEVTQTPSHQVTQMGQEVILRCVPISNHLYFYWYRQILGQKVEFLVSFYNNEISEKSEIFDDQFSVERPDGSNFTLKIRSTKLEDSAMYFCASRSQGANNYGYTFGSGTRLTVV.

This clone was seen just once. The chain recombines TRBV6-2 or TRBV6-3 with TRBJ2-1; 12 bases match TRBD2. V was pared by 4 bases and J by 5 bases, with 12 bases of the junction left unmatched. The CDR3 is 18 residues long. The germline V gene has CDR1 MNHEY and CDR2 SVGEGT. The CDR3 is CASSSNPSGRAIDNEQFF. The DNA for the CDR3 is TGTGCCAGCAGTTCCAACCCTAGCGGGAGGGCCATAGACAATGAGCAGTTCTTC.

The chain employs TRBV11-1 and TRBJ2-1, with 11 bases that match TRBD2. This CDR3 has 16 residues. V lost 5 bases to trimming and J lost 5 bases; unmatched junction nucleotides: 8. The germline V gene encodes CDR1 SGHAT and CDR2 FQDESV (reference sequence). The CDR3 DNA is TGTGCCAGCAGCAAACGACCGGGACTAGCGGACAATGAGCAGTTCTTC. Translation gives CASSKRPGLADNEQFF.

The J gene is TRBJ1-4, the V gene TRBV7-9, with a possible D match to TRBD1 (6 bases). The CDR3 covers 14 residues. Germline V gene lookup returns CDR1 SEHNR and CDR2 FQNEAQ (reference sequence). V lost 6 bases and J 6 bases, leaving 14 bases between the germline ends. The CDR3 loop reads CASSPRQDHEKLFF. The CDR3 DNA follows: TGTGCCAGCAGTCCCAGACAGGACCATGAAAAACTGTTTTTT.

The chain carries TRBV9 and TRBJ2-5; a possible D gene is TRBD2 (6 bases). The V gene's germline CDR1 is SGDLS and CDR2 YYNGEE. This CDR3 comprises 13 residues. The germline V and J ends were trimmed by 4 bases and 4 bases, with 11 bases remaining between them. The CDR3 spells CASSSGTLETQYF. The CDR3 bases are TGTGCCAGCAGCTCCGGGACTCTAGAGACCCAGTACTTC.

This chain uses TRBV18 with TRBJ1-5; 8 bases align to TRBD1. This CDR3 spans 17 amino acids. V was clipped by 6 bases and J by 0 bases; unmatched bases: 10. Per the germline V gene, CDR1 is KGHSH and CDR2 is LQKENI. As DNA, the CDR3 is TGTGCCAGCTCCCCCGGACAGGGATCCAATAGCAATCAGCCCCAGCATTTT. This gives the protein CASSPGQGSNSNQPQHF.

The chain couples TRBV13 to TRBJ1-2; D remains ambiguous. Germline V CDR1 and CDR2: PRHDT, FYEKMQ (reference sequence). Trimming removed 2 bases from V and 1 base from J, with 11 bases in between. This CDR3 spans 15 amino acids. CDR3 sequence: CASSLRHSLNYGYTF. The CDR3, as DNA: TGTGCCAGCAGCTTACGGCACAGCCTTAACTATGGCTACACCTTC.

The chain uses TRBV19 and TRBJ1-1; D is possibly TRBD1 (5 bases). CDR3 length: 16 residues. Germline V lookup: CDR1 LNHDA, CDR2 SQIVND (reference sequence). The V gene lost 3 bases and the J gene lost 4 bases, with 18 bases spanning the gap. The CDR3 nucleotides read TGTGCCAGTAGTATGGGAAGGGGCAGGGCGGTCACTGAAGCTTTCTTT. Protein sequence: CASSMGRGRAVTEAFF.

The V call is TRBV15, the J call TRBJ2-1; 10 bases fit TRBD2. The junction had 9 bases not matched to a gene; V was cut back by 7 bases and J by 9 bases. Germline-derived CDR1 and CDR2 are LNHNV and YYDKDF (reference sequence). The CDR3 has 14 residues. The CDR3 DNA is TGTGCCACCATAAGCGGGGGGGCCGTAGGTGAGCAGTTCTTC. It codes for CATISGGAVGEQFF.

A few counts support this clone. The V gene is TRBV9, the J gene TRBJ2-7, with D tentatively TRBD2 (5 bases). This CDR3 has 15 residues. Per germline, CDR1 SGDLS and CDR2 YYNGEE. The V end was cut by 2 bases, the J end by 2 bases, with 14 bases between. CDR3 bases: TGTGCCAGCAGCGTTGGTCGGACTTCAGCCTACGAGCAGTACTTC. Translated, it gives CASSVGRTSAYEQYF. The full variable domain, rest sourced from reference TRBV9 and TRBJ2-7, is DSGVTQTPKHLITATGQRVTLRCSPRSGDLSVYWYQQSLDQGLQFLIQYYNGEERAKGNILERFSAQQFPDLHSELNLSSLELGDSALYFCASSVGRTSAYEQYFGPGTRLTVT.

The CDR3 is CASSLARKDRTGESNEQFF. As DNA, the CDR3 is TGTGCCAGCAGCTTAGCCCGAAAGGACAGGACAGGGGAATCAAATGAGCAGTTCTTC. The rearrangement links TRBV7-8 to TRBJ2-1; 9 nucleotides line up with TRBD1. The CDR3 length is 19 residues. The J segment lost 7 bases and the V segment lost 0 bases, leaving 16 bases of the junction unmatched. From germline, CDR1 is SGHVS and CDR2 FQNEAQ.